Below, 32 T cell receptor beta chains from the same sample are listed, as sequenced in a study of cytomegalovirus exposure and HLA in healthy donors. The PCR used 60 Vbeta and 13 Jbeta primers. The repertoire was sequenced with immunoSEQ multiplex PCR; TCRdb's copy has only in-frame clones and lacks some. The repertoire holds more than 75,000 clones, 70% to 80% seen once, with approximately 15% in the top ten. The sequenced material came from PBMCs. These receptors all come from a woman aged 40 to 50 in good health and CMV-seropositive.

The rearrangement joins TRBV6-1 to TRBJ1-5; no firm D call. The CDR3 is 18 amino acids. The V gene lost 4 bases and the J gene lost 0 bases, with 19 bases spanning the gap. The germline gives CDR1 MNHNS, CDR2 SASEGT. CDR3 sequence reads: CASSVVVGSQYSNQPQHF. CDR3 DNA sequence: TGTGCCAGCAGTGTGGTCGTGGGCAGCCAGTATAGCAATCAGCCCCAGCATTTT.

The gene calls are TRBV5-1 and TRBJ1-1; 10 positions match TRBD1. Losses at the gene ends were 4 bases for V and 1 base for J; bases not matched to a gene: 7. The CDR3 is made up of 16 amino acids. CDR1 and CDR2 (germline): SGHRS, YFSETQ. The CDR3 DNA follows: TGCGCCAGCAGCAGGGGGACAGGGGCGGGGAACACTGAAGCTTTCTTT. It specifies CASSRGTGAGNTEAFF.

J is TRBJ2-7 and V is TRBV7-9; TRBD2 matches at 8 bases. The CDR3 contains 14 residues. Germline V gives CDR1 SEHNR, CDR2 FQNEAQ (reference sequence). The ends lost 5 bases at V and 9 bases at J; junction bases unmatched: 12. The CDR3 spells CASSPQRGTSPQYF. CDR3 sequence (DNA): TGTGCCAGCAGCCCTCAGCGGGGGACTTCTCCGCAGTACTTC.

This clone showed up just once. This CDR3 reads CASRPSGGTDTQYF. DNA of the CDR3: TGTGCCAGTAGGCCCAGCGGGGGGACAGATACGCAGTATTTT. The chain is built from TRBV19 and TRBJ2-3; 9 bases match TRBD2. Trimming took 6 bases from V and 3 from J; bases not matched to a gene: 4. This CDR3 region has 14 residues. The germline CDR1 and CDR2 sequences are LNHDA and SQIVND (reference sequence).

The CDR3 coding sequence is TGTGCCAGCAGCCGGACAGGGCTTTTAAGCAATCAGCCCCAGCATTTT. As protein: CASSRTGLLSNQPQHF. The chain couples TRBV7-2 to TRBJ1-5; 8 positions match TRBD1. V shed 5 bases and J 1 base; nucleotides not matched to a gene: 7. The CDR3 is 16 residues long. Germline V lookup: CDR1 SGHTA, CDR2 FQGNSA. Drawing the rest from reference TRBV7-2 and TRBJ1-5, the complete variable domain is GAGVSQSPSNKVTEKGKDVELRCDPISGHTALYWYRQSLGQGLEFLIYFQGNSAPDKSGLPSDRFSAERTGGSVSTLTIQRTQQEDSAVYLCASSRTGLLSNQPQHFGDGTRLSIL.

The chain has TRBV6-5 and TRBJ1-2; no firm D call. Trimming removed 2 bases at V and 7 bases at J, with 11 bases between. The CDR3 extends over 13 amino acids. Germline CDR1 reads MNHEY; CDR2 reads SVGAGI. In nucleotides, the CDR3 is TGTGCCAGCAGTTACGAGGCGTACACTGGCTACACCTTC. It yields the protein CASSYEAYTGYTF.

The chain employs TRBV6-5 and TRBJ2-7, with unresolved D. CDR1 is MNHEY and CDR2 is SVGAGI in the germline V gene. The CDR3 totals 14 residues. V dropped 2 bases and J dropped 0 bases, with 8 bases sitting between them. DNA for the CDR3: TGTGCCAGCAGTTACGGGCAGAACTCCTACGAGCAGTACTTC. It specifies CASSYGQNSYEQYF.

V is TRBV7-9 and J is TRBJ2-1; D is possibly TRBD2 (5 bases). In germline, CDR1 is SEHNR, CDR2 FQNEAQ (reference sequence). The CDR3 sequence is 16 residues long. Trimming took off 4 bases at V and 5 bases at J, with 18 bases between the two ends. The CDR3 DNA sequence: TGTGCCAGCAGCTCCCGCGGAGGAACGGGGAACAATGAGCAGTTCTTC. Protein product: CASSSRGGTGNNEQFF.

The V and J genes are TRBV6-5 and TRBJ1-6, with D perhaps matching TRBD1 (5 bases). The germline gives CDR1 MNHEY, CDR2 SVGAGI. V lost 2 bases to trimming and J lost 7 bases, with 12 bases between them. The CDR3 is made up of 15 amino acids. CDR3 amino acids: CASSYTRQGNSPLHF. The CDR3 nucleotides are TGTGCCAGCAGTTACACTCGGCAGGGAAATTCACCCCTCCACTTT.

The chain has TRBV7-2 and TRBJ1-2, with unresolved D. The CDR3 extends over 14 amino acids. Trimming removed 5 bases at V and 4 bases at J, with 14 bases between. Per the germline V gene, CDR1 is SGHTA and CDR2 is FQGNSA. For the CDR3, the DNA is TGTGCCAGCAGCACCTATACAGTGGGCTATGGCTACACCTTC. Protein sequence: CASSTYTVGYGYTF.

J is TRBJ2-7 and V is TRBV28, with 12 bases lining up with TRBD1. The CDR3 contains 16 residues. V lost 6 bases, J lost 5 bases, and 11 bases stayed unmatched. From germline, CDR1 is MDHEN and CDR2 SYDVKM. CDR3: CASRPFPGQGADEQYF. DNA of the CDR3: TGTGCCAGCAGACCTTTCCCGGGACAGGGGGCTGACGAGCAGTACTTC. The variable domain in full, with the rest retrieved from reference TRBV28 and TRBJ2-7, is DVKVTQSSRYLVKRTGEKVFLECVQDMDHENMFWYRQDPGLGLRLIYFSYDVKMKEKGDIPEGYSVSREKKERFSLILESASTNQTSMYLCASRPFPGQGADEQYFGPGTRLTVT.

The V call is TRBV2, the J call TRBJ1-2; D is unclear. V dropped 7 bases and J dropped 8 bases, with 14 bases sitting between them. The CDR3 spans 12 residues. The germline gives CDR1 SNHLY, CDR2 FYNNEI. The CDR3 is CASTAAGWGYTF. The CDR3 coding sequence is TGTGCCAGCACGGCCGCCGGGTGGGGCTACACCTTC.

The rearrangement joins TRBV11-2 to TRBJ2-3, with a possible D match to TRBD2 (5 bases). CDR1 and CDR2 from the germline V gene are SGHAT and FQNNGV. The V and J ends lost 5 bases and 3 bases respectively, with 15 bases between them. This CDR3 is built from 15 residues. The CDR3 DNA reads as TGTGCCAGCAGCCCTTTCGAGCGAGGGACAGATACGCAGTATTTT. As protein: CASSPFERGTDTQYF.

The rearrangement joins TRBV5-1 to TRBJ2-2; TRBD2 aligns across 9 bases. The CDR3 runs 13 residues. Germline CDR1 and CDR2: SGHRS and YFSETQ. Trimming cost V 9 bases and J 6 bases; bases outside gene matches: 6. CDR3 sequence reads: CATRLAEAGELFF. CDR3 nucleotides: TGCGCCACCAGACTAGCGGAGGCCGGGGAGCTGTTTTTT.

This clone was seen only a few times. V usage is TRBV6-1 and J usage is TRBJ2-2, with TRBD1 matching over 7 bases. The V gene's germline CDR1 is MNHNS and CDR2 SASEGT. CDR3 size: 15 residues. V was pared by 3 bases and J by 7 bases, with 8 bases of the junction left unmatched. Written as DNA, the CDR3 is TGTGCCAGCAGTGACGTTGAGGGGGCCGGCGGGGAGCTGTTTTTT. Protein: CASSDVEGAGGELFF.

V gene TRBV7-2 combines with J gene TRBJ1-2; D gene unclear. This CDR3 has 14 residues. Germline lookup yields CDR1 SGHTA and CDR2 FQGNSA. V was pared by 4 bases and J by 4 bases, with 13 bases between. CDR3 sequence reads: CASSSFRDIYGYTF. In nucleotides, the CDR3 is TGTGCCAGCAGCTCCTTTCGGGATATCTATGGCTACACCTTC. Drawing the rest from reference TRBV7-2 and TRBJ1-2, the complete variable domain is GAGVSQSPSNKVTEKGKDVELRCDPISGHTALYWYRQSLGQGLEFLIYFQGNSAPDKSGLPSDRFSAERTGGSVSTLTIQRTQQEDSAVYLCASSSFRDIYGYTFGSGTRLTVV.

The chain carries TRBV11-2 and TRBJ1-2; unclear D gene. Germline loops: CDR1 SGHAT, CDR2 FQNNGV. CDR3 length: 12 amino acids. Trimming cost V 4 bases and J 7 bases, with 10 bases left between them. The CDR3 protein is CASSYQEVGYTF. The CDR3, as DNA: TGTGCCAGCAGCTATCAAGAGGTTGGCTACACCTTC.

CDR3 sequence reads: CASSEASNQPQHF. CDR3 nucleotide sequence: TGTGCCAGCAGTGAGGCTAGCAATCAGCCCCAGCATTTT. V gene TRBV6-4 combines with J gene TRBJ1-5; D unresolved. The V and J ends lost 3 bases and 0 bases respectively, with 3 bases between them. The CDR3 covers 13 residues. The germline CDR1 and CDR2 sequences are MRHNA and SNTAGT.

This rearrangement joins TRBV28 to TRBJ1-5; 8 bases agree with TRBD1. The CDR3 is 14 residues long. CDR1 is MDHEN, CDR2 SYDVKM, per germline. The J segment lost 5 bases and the V segment lost 5 bases, leaving 5 bases of the junction unmatched. The chain's CDR3 is CASSTRGLDQPQHF. For the CDR3, the DNA is TGTGCCAGCAGTACCAGGGGGCTCGATCAGCCCCAGCATTTT.

This clone showed up just a few times. The V call is TRBV7-9, the J call TRBJ1-3, with D possibly matching TRBD1 (6 bases). V shed 3 bases and J shed 0 bases, with 9 bases lying between them. The CDR3 loop spans 15 amino acids. Germline assignment: CDR1 SEHNR and CDR2 FQNEAQ (reference sequence). This CDR3 reads CASSFGQSSGNTIYF. The CDR3 nucleotides are TGTGCCAGCAGCTTCGGACAGTCCTCTGGAAACACCATATATTTT.

This chain uses TRBV4-1 with TRBJ1-4, with D maybe TRBD1 (5 bases). The CDR3 is made up of 16 amino acids. V dropped 0 bases and J dropped 5 bases, with 13 bases sitting between them. Germline V lookup: CDR1 MGHRA, CDR2 YSYEKL. CDR3 DNA sequence: TGCGCCAGCAGCCAAGATGGGGCTGGAGGGAATGAAAAACTGTTTTTT. Amino acid sequence: CASSQDGAGGNEKLFF.

The J gene is TRBJ2-1, the V gene TRBV18; 13 bases agree with TRBD2. There are 16 residues in the CDR3. From germline, CDR1 is KGHSH and CDR2 LQKENI. V dropped 3 bases and J dropped 6; count of bases not matched to a gene: 5. The CDR3 bases are TGTGCCAGCTCACCGGGGACTAGCGGGATGGGCAATGAGCAGTTCTTC. Translation gives CASSPGTSGMGNEQFF.

V usage is TRBV7-8 and J usage is TRBJ2-5; possible D gene TRBD1, 5 bases. This CDR3 spans 16 amino acids. V was cut by 7 bases and J by 1 base, with 19 bases left in between. Germline assignment: CDR1 SGHVS and CDR2 FQNEAQ. The CDR3 region is CASTKGPGPLQETQYF. The CDR3 DNA is TGTGCCAGCACCAAGGGGCCGGGCCCCCTCCAAGAGACCCAGTACTTC.

This clone has a single count. The V and J genes are TRBV5-1 and TRBJ1-4, with D perhaps matching TRBD1 (6 bases). Germline V gene sequence: CDR1 SGHRS, CDR2 YFSETQ. The CDR3 covers 14 residues. V gave up 4 bases and J gave up 7 bases, with 14 bases separating them. Here the CDR3 reads CASSRRDMIEKLFF. Here the CDR3 DNA reads TGCGCCAGCAGCCGACGGGACATGATTGAAAAACTGTTTTTT.

This clone was detected only once. The V gene is TRBV7-8, the J gene TRBJ1-6; weak D call: TRBD1 (6 bases). Trimming stripped 5 bases from V and 6 bases from J, with 20 bases between. This CDR3 has 17 residues. Germline lookup yields CDR1 SGHVS and CDR2 FQNEAQ. CDR3 amino acids: CASSARSGTPINSPLHF. The CDR3 DNA sequence: TGTGCCAGCAGCGCAAGGTCCGGGACACCGATTAATTCACCCCTCCACTTT.

This chain joins TRBV5-1 and TRBJ2-5; TRBD2 aligns across 8 bases. The V segment lost 3 bases and the J segment 2 bases; nucleotides outside the gene matches: 6. The CDR3 runs 15 residues. Germline V gene data show CDR1 as SGHRS and CDR2 as YFSETQ. CDR3 DNA: TGCGCCAGCAGCTCCGCGGGGGGACTGCAAGAGACCCAGTACTTC. It specifies CASSSAGGLQETQYF.

The chain employs TRBV5-1 and TRBJ2-7, with D possibly being TRBD1 (6 bases). The CDR3 has 14 residues. Germline CDR1 reads SGHRS; CDR2 reads YFSETQ. Trimming removed 2 bases from V and 2 bases from J, with 11 bases in between. The CDR3 here is CASSLAAGAYEQYF. CDR3 DNA sequence: TGCGCCAGCAGCTTAGCAGCAGGGGCCTACGAGCAGTACTTC.

The chain employs TRBV28 and TRBJ2-3; TRBD2 matches at 11 bases. V gave up 4 bases and J gave up 4 bases; unmatched junction bases: 4. CDR3 length: 15 amino acids. Germline V gene data show CDR1 as MDHEN and CDR2 as SYDVKM. Here the CDR3 DNA reads TGTGCCAGCAGTTCCACTAGCGGGAGCGCAGATACGCAGTATTTT. Encoded protein: CASSSTSGSADTQYF.

The rearrangement joins TRBV6-1 to TRBJ1-5; tentative D call: TRBD1 (5 bases). Trimming took 4 bases from V and 3 from J, leaving 10 bases between them. The CDR3 is made up of 14 amino acids. Germline V CDR1 and CDR2: MNHNS, SASEGT. CDR3 bases: TGTGCCAGCAGTGCAGGACAAACCAATCAGCCCCAGCATTTT. Translated: CASSAGQTNQPQHF.

The chain carries TRBV6-1 and TRBJ2-2, with D tentatively TRBD2 (6 bases). This CDR3 comprises 13 residues. Germline V gives CDR1 MNHNS, CDR2 SASEGT. The V gene lost 8 bases and the J gene lost 7 bases, with 14 bases spanning the gap. The CDR3 loop reads CASGRPGVGELFF. In DNA, the CDR3 is TGTGCCAGCGGGAGGCCTGGAGTCGGGGAGCTGTTTTTT.

The chain carries TRBV7-2 and TRBJ2-7, with TRBD1 identical over 7 bases. Trimming removed 6 bases from V and 2 bases from J; junction bases left unmatched: 7. The length of the CDR3 is 14 residues. Germline CDR1 SGHTA, CDR2 FQGNSA. DNA for the CDR3: TGTGCCAGCAGTCCCCACAGGGGCCCCTACGAGCAGTACTTC. It specifies CASSPHRGPYEQYF.

The chain links TRBV15 to TRBJ2-1; 8 bases map to TRBD2. This CDR3 has 13 residues. V shed 6 bases and J 14 bases; nucleotides not matched to a gene: 12. The germline V gene encodes CDR1 LNHNV and CDR2 YYDKDF (reference sequence). The CDR3 here is CATRSLVRREEFF. CDR3 DNA: TGTGCCACCAGGTCCCTGGTCCGGCGGGAGGAGTTCTTC.